This T cell receptor beta chain is drawn from a study of cytomegalovirus exposure and HLA in healthy donors. Study-wide results and limits: The study put 150 or so TCR beta chains on its list as cytomegalovirus-associated.

The PCR was carried out with 60 Vbeta primers and 13 Jbeta primers. Libraries were prepared by immunoSEQ multiplex PCR; TCRdb keeps only in-frame clonotypes and omits some of them. Among under 200,000 clones listed, about four fifths were seen once. Germline loops: CDR1 SGHVS, CDR2 FQNEAQ. This CDR3 spans 19 amino acids. V gave up 5 bases and J gave up 5 bases; unmatched junction bases: 20. Worth noting for this clone: The target antigen is unknown.

Sequencing was done on a sample of PBMCs. The origin of this receptor is a woman aged 18-29 years in good health and CMV-seronegative. This sequence joins TRBV7-8 and TRBJ2-2; 7 nucleotides align to TRBD1. The CDR3: CASSAFLADRVGLTGELFF. CDR3 sequence (DNA): TGTGCCAGCAGCGCCTTTCTAGCCGACAGGGTTGGTCTGACCGGGGAGCTGTTTTTT.